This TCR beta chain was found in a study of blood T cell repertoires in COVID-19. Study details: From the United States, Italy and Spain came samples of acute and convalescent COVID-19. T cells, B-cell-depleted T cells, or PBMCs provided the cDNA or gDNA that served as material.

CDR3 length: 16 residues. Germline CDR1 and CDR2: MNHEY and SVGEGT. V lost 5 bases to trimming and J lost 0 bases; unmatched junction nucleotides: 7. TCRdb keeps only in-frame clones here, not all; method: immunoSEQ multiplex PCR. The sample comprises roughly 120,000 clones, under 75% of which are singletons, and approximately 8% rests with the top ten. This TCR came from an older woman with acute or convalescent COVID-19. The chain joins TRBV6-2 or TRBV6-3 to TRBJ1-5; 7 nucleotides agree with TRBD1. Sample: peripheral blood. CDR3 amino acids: CASSPTKGASNQPQHF. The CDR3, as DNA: TGTGCCAGCAGTCCGACAAAGGGGGCTAGCAATCAGCCCCAGCATTTT.